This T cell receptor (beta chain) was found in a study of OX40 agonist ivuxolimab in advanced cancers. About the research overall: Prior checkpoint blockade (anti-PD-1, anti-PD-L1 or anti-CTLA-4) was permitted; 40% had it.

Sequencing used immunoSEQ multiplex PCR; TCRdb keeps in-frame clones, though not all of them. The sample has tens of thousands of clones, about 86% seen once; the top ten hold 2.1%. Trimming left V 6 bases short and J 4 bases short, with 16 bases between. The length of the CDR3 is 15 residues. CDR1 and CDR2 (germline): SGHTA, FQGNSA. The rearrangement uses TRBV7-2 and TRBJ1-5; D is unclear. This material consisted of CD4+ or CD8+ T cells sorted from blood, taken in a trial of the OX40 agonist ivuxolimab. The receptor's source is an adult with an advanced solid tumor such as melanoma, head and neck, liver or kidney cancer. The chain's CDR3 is CASREAVLGNQPQHF. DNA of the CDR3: TGTGCCAGCAGGGAGGCAGTTCTGGGGAATCAGCCCCAGCATTTT.